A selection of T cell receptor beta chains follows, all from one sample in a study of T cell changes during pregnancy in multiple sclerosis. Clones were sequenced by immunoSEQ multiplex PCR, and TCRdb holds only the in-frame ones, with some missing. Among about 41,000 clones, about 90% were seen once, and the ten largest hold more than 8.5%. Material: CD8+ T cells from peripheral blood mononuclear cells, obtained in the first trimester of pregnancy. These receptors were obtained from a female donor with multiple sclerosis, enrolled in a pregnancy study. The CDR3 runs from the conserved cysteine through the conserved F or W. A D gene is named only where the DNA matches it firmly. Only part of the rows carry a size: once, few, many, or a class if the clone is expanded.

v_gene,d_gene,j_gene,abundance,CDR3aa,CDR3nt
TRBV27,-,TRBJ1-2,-,CASSLWGKNYGYTF,TGTGCCAGCAGTCTTTGGGGCAAGAACTATGGCTACACCTTC
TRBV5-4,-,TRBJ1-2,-,CASSATGISYGYTF,TGTGCCAGCAGCGCTACAGGGATAAGCTATGGCTACACCTTC
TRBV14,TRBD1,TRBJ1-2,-,CASSQATGHYGYTF,TGTGCCAGCAGCCAAGCGACAGGGCACTATGGCTACACCTTC
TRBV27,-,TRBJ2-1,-,CASSWGLLYNEQFF,TGTGCCAGCAGTTGGGGACTGCTTTACAATGAGCAGTTCTTC
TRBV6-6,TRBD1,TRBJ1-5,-,CASSIGTGNQPQHF,TGTGCCAGCAGTATCGGGACAGGGAATCAGCCCCAGCATTTT
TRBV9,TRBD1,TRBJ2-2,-,CASSLRTGANTGELFF,TGTGCCAGCAGCCTCCGGACAGGGGCCAACACCGGGGAGCTGTTTTTT
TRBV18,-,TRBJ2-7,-,CASSPAGLPYEQYF,TGTGCCAGCTCACCAGCGGGTCTCCCCTACGAGCAGTACTTC
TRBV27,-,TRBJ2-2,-,CASSFGLTGELFF,TGTGCCAGCAGTTTCGGACTAACCGGGGAGCTGTTTTTT
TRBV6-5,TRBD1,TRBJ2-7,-,CASSAGTGNYEQYF,TGTGCCAGCAGTGCCGGGACAGGGAACTACGAGCAGTACTTC
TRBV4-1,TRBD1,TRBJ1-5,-,CASSRGTEDQPQHF,TGCGCCAGCAGCCGCGGGACAGAGGATCAGCCCCAGCATTTT
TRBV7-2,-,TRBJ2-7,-,CASSLDPYEQYF,TGTGCCAGCAGCTTAGATCCATACGAGCAGTACTTC
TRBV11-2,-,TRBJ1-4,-,CASSLGGANEKLFF,TGTGCCAGCAGCCTCGGCGGGGCTAATGAAAAACTGTTTTTT
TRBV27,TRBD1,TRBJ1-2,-,CASSLGTDFYGYTF,TGTGCCAGCAGTTTAGGGACAGACTTCTATGGCTACACCTTC
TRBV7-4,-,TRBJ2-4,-,CASSLPFLAKNIQYF,TGTGCCAGCAGCTTACCGTTCCTAGCCAAAAACATTCAGTACTTC
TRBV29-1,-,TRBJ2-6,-,CSVERSHREGGGANVLTF,TGCAGCGTTGAAAGGTCCCACAGGGAGGGTGGGGGGGCCAACGTCCTGACTTTC
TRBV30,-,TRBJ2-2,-,CAWSGLNTGELFF,TGTGCCTGGAGCGGACTTAACACCGGGGAGCTGTTTTTT
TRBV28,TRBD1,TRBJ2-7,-,CASSTDGTGHEQYF,TGTGCCAGCAGCACTGACGGGACAGGGCACGAGCAGTACTTC
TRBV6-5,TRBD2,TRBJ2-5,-,CASSYSPGLVSETQYF,TGTGCCAGCAGTTACTCCCCGGGACTAGTCTCGGAGACCCAGTACTTC
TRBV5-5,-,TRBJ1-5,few,CASSWEGILGNQPQHF,TGTGCCAGCAGCTGGGAGGGGATTCTGGGCAATCAGCCCCAGCATTTT
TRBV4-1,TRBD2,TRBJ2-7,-,CASSLSGGSFYEQYF,TGCGCCAGCAGCCTTAGCGGGGGATCTTTCTACGAGCAGTACTTC
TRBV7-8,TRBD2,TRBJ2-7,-,CASSLVAGGPYEQYF,TGTGCCAGCAGCTTAGTGGCGGGGGGACCCTACGAGCAGTACTTC
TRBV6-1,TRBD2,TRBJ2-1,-,CASSPSGGGANEQFF,TGTGCCAGCAGTCCCTCTGGCGGGGGGGCTAATGAGCAGTTCTTC
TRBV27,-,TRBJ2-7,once,CASSSASGRPGYEQYF,TGTGCCAGCAGTTCCGCCTCCGGGAGACCGGGCTACGAGCAGTACTTC
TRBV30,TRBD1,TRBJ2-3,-,CAWSVLGTGMFTDTQYF,TGTGCCTGGAGTGTCCTTGGGACAGGGATGTTCACAGATACGCAGTATTTT
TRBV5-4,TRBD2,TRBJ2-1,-,CASSLDSGRDIYNEQFF,TGTGCCAGCAGCTTGGATAGCGGGAGGGATATTTACAATGAGCAGTTCTTC
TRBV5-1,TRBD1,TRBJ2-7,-,CASSPGTGDYEQYF,TGCGCCAGCAGCCCCGGGACAGGGGACTACGAGCAGTACTTC
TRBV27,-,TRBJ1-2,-,CASAYSTGRANYGYTF,TGTGCCAGCGCCTATTCAACAGGGAGAGCTAACTATGGCTACACCTTC
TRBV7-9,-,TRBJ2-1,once,CASSPTINEQFF,TGTGCCAGCAGCCCCACTATCAATGAGCAGTTCTTC
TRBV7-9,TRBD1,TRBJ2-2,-,CASSRPQGAKTGELFF,TGTGCCAGCAGTCGCCCACAGGGGGCGAAGACCGGGGAGCTGTTTTTT
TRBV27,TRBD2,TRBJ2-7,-,CASSLRGETYEQYF,TGTGCCAGCAGTTTACGGGGGGAAACCTACGAGCAGTACTTC
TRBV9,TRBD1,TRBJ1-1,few,CASSVGPGQGDSSGLGEAFF,TGTGCCAGCAGCGTTGGACCGGGACAGGGGGATAGCTCGGGCCTTGGGGAAGCTTTCTTT
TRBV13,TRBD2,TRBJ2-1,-,CASSKLAGAWFF,TGTGCCAGCAGCAAACTAGCGGGGGCCTGGTTCTTC
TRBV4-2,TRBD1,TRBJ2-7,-,CASSQETGGGYEQYF,TGTGCCAGCAGCCAAGAAACAGGGGGAGGCTACGAGCAGTACTTC
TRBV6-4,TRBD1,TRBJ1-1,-,CASSLQGTGNTEAFF,TGTGCCAGCAGCTTACAGGGGACCGGGAACACTGAAGCTTTCTTT
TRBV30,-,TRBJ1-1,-,CAWSFRQGQITRPPMNTEAFF,TGTGCCTGGAGTTTTCGCCAGGGGCAGATAACTCGTCCTCCTATGAACACTGAAGCTTTCTTT
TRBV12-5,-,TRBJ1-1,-,CASGLVTVNTEAFF,TGTGCTAGTGGTTTGGTTACAGTGAACACTGAAGCTTTCTTT
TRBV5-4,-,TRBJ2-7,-,CASSIGQGTYEQYF,TGTGCCAGCAGCATTGGACAAGGAACCTACGAGCAGTACTTC